One sample yielded the 24 T cell receptor beta chains listed below, sequenced in a study of blood T cell repertoires in COVID-19. Sequencing was performed with immunoSEQ multiplex PCR; in TCRdb, only in-frame clones are kept and a portion is missing. The sample includes approximately 61,000 clones, around four fifths of them seen just once. The sequencing input was peripheral blood. These receptors originate from a man between 65 and 85 years old with acute or convalescent COVID-19.

The V call is TRBV10-1, the J call TRBJ2-7; TRBD1 matches 7 bases. V gave up 8 bases and J gave up 13 bases; unmatched junction bases: 14. CDR1 and CDR2 from the germline V gene are WNHNN and SYGVQD (reference sequence). This CDR3 is 12 amino acids long. CDR3 coding DNA: TGCGCCAGCTCCAGAACAGGGGCCAGCCCATACTTC. Translated: CASSRTGASPYF.

In DNA, the CDR3 is TGCGCCAGCAGCCAGGACGGACTCTATCAATCCGAGCAGTACTTC. Amino acids: CASSQDGLYQSEQYF. The rearrangement uses TRBV5-1 and TRBJ2-7; D is possibly TRBD2 (5 bases). V was clipped by 4 bases and J by 6 bases, with 20 bases between them. There are 15 residues in the CDR3. Germline V CDR1 and CDR2: SGHRS, YFSETQ.

A note on this clone: This same CDR3 is encoded by further DNA sequences in the sample. The chain has TRBV19 and TRBJ1-4, with a possible D match to TRBD1 (5 bases). The CDR3 loop spans 14 amino acids. Trimming took 2 bases from V and 2 from J, leaving 6 bases between them. Germline CDR1 and CDR2: LNHDA and SQIVND (reference sequence). The CDR3 DNA sequence: TGTGCCAGTAGTATACGGGGGACTAATGAAAAACTGTTTTTT. Amino acid sequence: CASSIRGTNEKLFF.

This clone was found once. The chain has TRBV29-1 and TRBJ1-5; D gene uncertain. Germline CDR1 reads SQVTM; CDR2 reads ANQGSEA. Trimming pared 5 bases from V and 0 bases from J, leaving 5 bases between. The CDR3 has 12 amino acids. This CDR3 reads CSVSNSNQPQHF. DNA for the CDR3: TGCAGCGTTTCTAATAGCAATCAGCCCCAGCATTTT.

The chain recombines TRBV15 with TRBJ2-1, with 8 bases that match TRBD1. The V and J ends lost 3 bases and 13 bases, in that order; junction bases with no gene match: 2. The CDR3 extends over 11 amino acids. Germline loops: CDR1 LNHNV, CDR2 YYDKDF (reference sequence). The CDR3 is CATSSDRGQFF. The CDR3 region has the DNA TGTGCCACCAGCAGCGACAGGGGACAGTTCTTC.

As concerns this clone: The junction does not match germline at one end; this may be a read error. V usage is TRBV9 and J usage is TRBJ2-2, with TRBD1 as a possible D gene (6 bases). Germline assignment: CDR1 SGDLS and CDR2 YYNGEE. This CDR3 spans 13 amino acids. This chain's CDR3 is CASGVQGTGELFF. The CDR3 nucleotides are TGTGCCAGCGGCGTACAGGGCACCGGGGAGCTGTTTTTT.

The chain carries TRBV6-5 and TRBJ1-6, with TRBD1 as a possible D gene (5 bases). The germline CDR1 and CDR2 sequences are MNHEY and SVGAGI. The CDR3 runs 13 residues. V was trimmed by 9 bases and J by 5 bases, leaving 11 bases between them. This CDR3 reads CASWDSNNSPLHF. The DNA of the CDR3 is TGTGCCAGTTGGGACTCGAATAATTCACCCCTCCACTTT.

V gene TRBV15 combines with J gene TRBJ1-5; a weak D match, TRBD1 (6 bases). The germline V and J ends were trimmed by 5 bases and 5 bases, with 10 bases remaining between them. In germline, CDR1 is LNHNV, CDR2 YYDKDF (reference sequence). The CDR3 length is 13 residues. Here the CDR3 reads CATSGGAYQPQHF. The CDR3 nucleotides are TGTGCCACCAGCGGGGGCGCCTATCAGCCCCAGCATTTT.

The J gene is TRBJ1-2, the V gene TRBV2; no definite D call. The germline CDR1 and CDR2 sequences are SNHLY and FYNNEI. CDR3 length: 14 residues. V lost 1 base to trimming and J lost 7 bases, with 13 bases between them. Here the CDR3 reads CASSEDLRRSGYTF. The CDR3 DNA is TGTGCCAGCAGTGAAGATTTGAGGCGAAGTGGCTACACCTTC. Full variable domain (rest looked up from reference TRBV2 and TRBJ1-2): EPEVTQTPSHQVTQMGQEVILRCVPISNHLYFYWYRQILGQKVEFLVSFYNNEISEKSEIFDDQFSVERPDGSNFTLKIRSTKLEDSAMYFCASSEDLRRSGYTFGSGTRLTVV.

Here the CDR3 reads CASSSQGNTEAFF. DNA for the CDR3: TGTGCCAGCAGCTCCCAGGGGAACACTGAAGCTTTCTTT. The V and J genes are TRBV7-3 and TRBJ1-1; D might be TRBD1 (5 bases). V was clipped by 4 bases and J by 1 base, with 7 bases between them. The germline V gene has CDR1 SGHTA and CDR2 FQGTGA. CDR3 length equals 13 residues.

The chain links TRBV18 to TRBJ1-3, with D tentatively TRBD1 (6 bases). This CDR3 is built from 15 residues. Trimming stripped 5 bases from V and 0 bases from J, with 11 bases between. Germline V lookup: CDR1 KGHSH, CDR2 LQKENI. The CDR3 here is CASSKYRDSGNTIYF. The CDR3 coding sequence is TGTGCCAGCTCAAAATACAGGGACTCTGGAAACACCATATATTTT.

In nucleotides, the CDR3 is TGTGCCAGCAGCTCCCTCCCCAGGGGCCAAGGGGAGCTGTTTTTT. Protein product: CASSSLPRGQGELFF. The chain couples TRBV11-1 to TRBJ2-2; the D gene is possibly TRBD1 (6 bases). This CDR3 has 15 residues. The V gene lost 4 bases and the J gene lost 8 bases, with 17 bases spanning the gap. Germline loops: CDR1 SGHAT, CDR2 FQDESV (reference sequence).

The chain recombines TRBV21-1 with TRBJ2-1; TRBD1, the table's D call, was not compared with the DNA. TRBV21-1 has pseudogene status. The CDR3 has 15 amino acids. The CDR3 DNA follows: TGTGCCAGCATTGTCCAGGGCAGATTCTACAATGAGCAGTTCTTC. Protein: CASIVQGRFYNEQFF.

This chain links TRBV9 with TRBJ1-2; TRBD1 aligns across 9 bases. Trimming at V came to 2 bases and at J to 8 bases, leaving 16 bases not matched to a gene. Germline V gene lookup returns CDR1 SGDLS and CDR2 YYNGEE. The length of the CDR3 is 17 residues. The CDR3 DNA is TGTGCCAGCAGCGTCGGGGGACAGGGTATACTCACCAGCGGCTACACCTTC. Its translation is CASSVGGQGILTSGYTF.

The CDR3, as DNA: TGTGCCAGCAGTTTGTCGGGTACCGGGGAGCTGTTTTTT. This sequence encodes CASSLSGTGELFF. This chain links TRBV28 with TRBJ2-2; D gene ambiguous. CDR3 length: 13 amino acids. V shed 3 bases and J shed 5 bases, with 7 bases lying between them. Germline CDR1 and CDR2: MDHEN and SYDVKM.

V and J are TRBV24-1 and TRBJ1-1, with D possibly TRBD1 on 5 matching bases. Germline values: CDR1 KGHDR, CDR2 SFDVKD. There are 13 residues in the CDR3. V was shortened by 6 bases and J by 6 bases, with 13 bases between the two germline ends. CDR3 DNA sequence: TGTGCCACCAGTCATAGGGGTAGGGCTGAAGCTTTCTTT. Its protein product is CATSHRGRAEAFF.

As for this clone: Sequence at one end of the junction differs from germline and may be a read error. The chain employs TRBV7-6 and TRBJ2-7, with D possibly TRBD1 on 6 matching bases. This CDR3 region has 15 residues. Germline CDR1 and CDR2: SGHVS and FNYEAQ. CDR3 in DNA: TGTGCCAGCAGCTTAGCACAGGGAAACTCCCACGAGCAGTACTTC. Translated, it gives CASSLAQGNSHEQYF. Looking up the rest from reference TRBV7-6 and TRBJ2-7 gives the full variable domain: GAGVSQSPRYKVTKRGQDVALRCDPISGHVSLYWYRQALGQGPEFLTYFNYEAQQDKSGLPNDRFSAERPEGSISTLTIQRTEQRDSAMYRCASSLAQGNSHEQYFGPGTRLTVT.

The chain combines TRBV6-2 or TRBV6-3 with TRBJ2-7, with D possibly TRBD1 on 5 matching bases. Per germline, CDR1 MNHEY and CDR2 SVGEGT. This CDR3 is built from 13 residues. V lost 6 bases, J lost 4 bases, and 13 bases lay in between. Written as DNA, the CDR3 is TGTGCCAGCAGCCCCACAGGACCTTACGAGCAGTACTTC. Translation: CASSPTGPYEQYF.

This clone was detected a few times. The chain has TRBV15 and TRBJ2-2; 8 nucleotides match TRBD2. Trimming took 4 bases from V and 4 from J; bases not matched to a gene: 5. The CDR3 length is 15 residues. Per germline, CDR1 LNHNV and CDR2 YYDKDF (reference sequence). The CDR3 loop is CATSIGGAGTGELFF. DNA for the CDR3: TGTGCCACCAGCATCGGGGGGGCGGGCACCGGGGAGCTGTTTTTT. The full variable domain, its missing parts supplied by reference TRBV15 and TRBJ2-2, is DAMVIQNPRYQVTQFGKPVTLSCSQTLNHNVMYWYQQKSSQAPKLLFHYYDKDFNNEADTPDNFQSRRPNTSFCFLDIRSPGLGDTAMYLCATSIGGAGTGELFFGEGSRLTVL.

The chain recombines TRBV18 with TRBJ1-5; D is ambiguous. Trimming stripped 6 bases from V and 0 bases from J, with 6 bases between. This CDR3 region has 13 residues. Germline V gives CDR1 KGHSH, CDR2 LQKENI. The CDR3 loop reads CASSGDSNQPQHF. CDR3 sequence (DNA): TGTGCCAGCTCCGGGGATAGCAATCAGCCCCAGCATTTT.

V is TRBV5-1 and J is TRBJ2-7, with TRBD1 matching over 9 bases. CDR3 size: 15 residues. After removal of 0 bases from V and 3 bases from J, the junction contained 4 bases not matched to a gene. CDR1 is SGHRS and CDR2 is YFSETQ in the germline V gene. CDR3 in DNA: TGCGCCAGCAGCTTGGTCGACAGGGGGATCTACGAGCAGTACTTC. This gives the protein CASSLVDRGIYEQYF.

The rearrangement uses TRBV7-8 and TRBJ2-3; D is unresolved. The V gene lost 0 bases and the J gene lost 0 bases, with 4 bases spanning the gap. The germline gives CDR1 SGHVS, CDR2 FQNEAQ. The CDR3 contains 14 residues. The DNA for the CDR3 is TGTGCCAGCAGCTTAGCCCTGAGCACAGATACGCAGTATTTT. Protein product: CASSLALSTDTQYF. The full variable domain, in which reference TRBV7-8 and TRBJ2-3 provide the parts outside the CDR3, is GAGVSQSPRYKVAKRGQDVALRCDPISGHVSLFWYQQALGQGPEFLTYFQNEAQLDKSGLPSDRFFAERPEGSVSTLKIQRTQQEDSAVYLCASSLALSTDTQYFGPGTRLTVL.

This chain uses TRBV5-1 with TRBJ1-2; 10 nucleotides align to TRBD1. The CDR3 totals 14 residues. The germline CDR1 and CDR2 sequences are SGHRS and YFSETQ. With V trimmed by 2 bases and J by 6 bases, 4 bases remained unmatched. For the CDR3, the DNA is TGCGCCAGCAGCTTTGGGACAGGGGATAATGGCTACACCTTC. Its protein product is CASSFGTGDNGYTF.

The chain carries TRBV11-2 and TRBJ2-7, with D perhaps TRBD2 (5 bases). The CDR3 is 15 amino acids. Trimming removed 2 bases at V and 4 bases at J, with 15 bases between. Germline CDR1 and CDR2: SGHAT and FQNNGV. This CDR3 is CASSLSGDFMYEQYF. In DNA form, the CDR3 reads TGTGCCAGCAGCTTAAGCGGTGATTTTATGTACGAGCAGTACTTC. Together with reference TRBV11-2 and TRBJ2-7, the CDR3 gives the full variable domain: EAGVAQSPRYKIIEKRQSVAFWCNPISGHATLYWYQQILGQGPKLLIQFQNNGVVDDSQLPKDRFSAERLKGVDSTLKIQPAKLEDSAVYLCASSLSGDFMYEQYFGPGTRLTVT.